This entry describes one T cell receptor (beta chain). Unmatched junction bases numbered 8, after V lost 2 bases and J lost 5 bases. Germline V CDR1 and CDR2: SGHTA, FQGTGA. The CDR3 runs 16 residues. The table came from immunoSEQ multiplex PCR; TCRdb's copy has only in-frame clones and leaves some out. The repertoire holds more than 45,000 clones, with 70% to 90% as singletons. This sample is drawn from a study of blood T cell repertoires in COVID-19. The chain recombines TRBV7-3 with TRBJ2-2; the match to TRBD2 covers 7 bases. The sequencing input was peripheral blood. The receptor comes from a woman aged 55-69 years with acute or convalescent COVID-19. The CDR3: CASSLRGGLTTGELFF. The DNA for the CDR3 is TGTGCCAGCAGCTTACGCGGGGGACTCACGACCGGGGAGCTGTTTTTT.